This T cell receptor (beta chain) was identified during a study of shared clonotypes between healthy human individuals. Findings and caveats of the study: Generation probabilities were higher for clonotypes shared across all four sorted-subset donors than for unshared ones.

About this clone: Its antigen remains unidentified.

Trimming removed 4 bases at V and 1 base at J, with 10 bases between. The germline gives CDR1 MNHEY, CDR2 SVGAGI. The CDR3 extends over 14 amino acids. Roughly 200 ng DNA, about 33,000 T cell genomes, went into each sorted-subset replicate PCR. Method: immunoSEQ multiplex PCR; TCRdb's copy keeps in-frame clones and lacks some. The sample records 2,500,000 or so clones, roughly 93% being singletons. The chain is built from TRBV6-5 and TRBJ1-1, with D possibly being TRBD1 (5 bases). Material: naive CD4+ T cells from PBMCs. This sample's subset: CD45RA+ positively selected. This clonotype was sampled from a man between 18 and 35 years old in good health. Some clones in this sample may be carry-over from other donors' samples. The CDR3 DNA follows: TGTGCCAGCAGTTCCGGGACCGAGAACACTGAAGCTTTCTTT. Translating it yields CASSSGTENTEAFF.